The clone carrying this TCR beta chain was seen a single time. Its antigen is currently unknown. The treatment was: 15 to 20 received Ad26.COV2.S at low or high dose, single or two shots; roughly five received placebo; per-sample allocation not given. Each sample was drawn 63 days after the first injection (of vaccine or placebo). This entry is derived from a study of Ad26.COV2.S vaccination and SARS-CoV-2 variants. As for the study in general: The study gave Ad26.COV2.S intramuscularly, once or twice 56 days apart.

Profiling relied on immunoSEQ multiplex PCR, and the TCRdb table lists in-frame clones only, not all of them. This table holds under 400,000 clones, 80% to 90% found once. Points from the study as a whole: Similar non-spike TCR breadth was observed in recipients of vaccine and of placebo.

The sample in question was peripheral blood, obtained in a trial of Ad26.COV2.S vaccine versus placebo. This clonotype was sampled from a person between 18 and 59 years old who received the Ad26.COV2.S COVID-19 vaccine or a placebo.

The CDR3 coding sequence is TGTGCCAGCAGTCGGTGGACAGATAAAAACACTGAAGCTTTCTTT. Protein: CASSRWTDKNTEAFF. This sequence joins TRBV28 and TRBJ1-1; a weak D match, TRBD1 (6 bases). There are 15 residues in the CDR3. Per germline, CDR1 MDHEN and CDR2 SYDVKM. V was cut by 5 bases and J by 2 bases, with 15 bases left in between.